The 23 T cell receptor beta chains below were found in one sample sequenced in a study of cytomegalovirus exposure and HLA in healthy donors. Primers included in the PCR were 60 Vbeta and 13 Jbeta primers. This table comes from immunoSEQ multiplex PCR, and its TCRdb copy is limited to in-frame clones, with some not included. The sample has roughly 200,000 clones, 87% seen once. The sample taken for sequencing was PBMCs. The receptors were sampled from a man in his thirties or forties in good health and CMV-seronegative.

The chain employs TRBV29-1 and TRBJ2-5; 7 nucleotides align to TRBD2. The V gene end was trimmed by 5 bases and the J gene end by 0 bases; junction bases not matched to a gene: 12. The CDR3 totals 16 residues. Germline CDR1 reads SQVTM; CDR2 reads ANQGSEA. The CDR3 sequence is CSVSPPRRGNQETQYF. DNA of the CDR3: TGCAGCGTTTCTCCCCCCCGGCGGGGGAACCAAGAGACCCAGTACTTC. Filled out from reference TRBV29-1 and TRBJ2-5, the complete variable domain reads SAVISQKPSRDICQRGTSLTIQCQVDSQVTMMFWYRQQPGQSLTLIATANQGSEATYESGFVIDKFPISRPNLTFSTLTVSNMSPEDSSIYLCSVSPPRRGNQETQYFGPGTRLLVL.

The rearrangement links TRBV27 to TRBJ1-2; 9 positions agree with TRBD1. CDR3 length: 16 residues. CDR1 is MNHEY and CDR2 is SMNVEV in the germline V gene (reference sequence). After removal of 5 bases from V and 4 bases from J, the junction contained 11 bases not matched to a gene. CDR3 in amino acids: CASSVAGTGSLYGYTF. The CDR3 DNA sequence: TGTGCCAGCAGTGTCGCAGGGACAGGGAGTCTCTATGGCTACACCTTC.

CDR3 in amino acids: CASSQLRARLSPGELFF. The CDR3 DNA sequence: TGTGCCAGCAGTCAACTGCGGGCTAGGTTGTCCCCCGGGGAGCTGTTTTTT. The rearrangement links TRBV27 to TRBJ2-2; the D gene is possibly TRBD2 (5 bases). CDR3 length: 17 amino acids. Per the germline V gene, CDR1 is MNHEY and CDR2 is SMNVEV (reference sequence). Trimming took off 5 bases at V and 6 bases at J, with 22 bases between the two ends.

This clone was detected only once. The CDR3 DNA follows: TGCGCCAGCAGCTTGGATCCGGTAGATGGCTACACCTTC. Encoded protein: CASSLDPVDGYTF. The chain couples TRBV5-1 to TRBJ1-2; D not certain. The V and J ends lost 0 bases and 6 bases respectively, with 9 bases between them. Germline V gene data show CDR1 as SGHRS and CDR2 as YFSETQ. This CDR3 comprises 13 residues.

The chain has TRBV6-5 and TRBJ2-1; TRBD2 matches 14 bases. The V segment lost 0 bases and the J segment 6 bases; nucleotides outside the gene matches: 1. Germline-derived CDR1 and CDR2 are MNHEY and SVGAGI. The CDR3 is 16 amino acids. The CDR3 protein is CASSYSGLAGGNEQFF. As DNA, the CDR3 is TGTGCCAGCAGTTACTCCGGACTAGCGGGGGGCAATGAGCAGTTCTTC.

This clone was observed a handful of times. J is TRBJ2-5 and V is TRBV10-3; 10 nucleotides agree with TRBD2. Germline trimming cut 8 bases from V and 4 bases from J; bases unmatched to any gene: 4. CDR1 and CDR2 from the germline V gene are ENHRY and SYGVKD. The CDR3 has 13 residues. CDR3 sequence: CAIGSSGRETQYF. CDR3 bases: TGTGCCATCGGATCTAGCGGGAGAGAGACCCAGTACTTC.

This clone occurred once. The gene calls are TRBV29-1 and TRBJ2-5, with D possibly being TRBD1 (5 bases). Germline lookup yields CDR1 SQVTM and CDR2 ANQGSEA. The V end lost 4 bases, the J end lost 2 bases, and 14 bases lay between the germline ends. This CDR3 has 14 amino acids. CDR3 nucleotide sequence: TGCAGCGTTGTTTTAGGGGTCCGGCAAGAGACCCAGTACTTC. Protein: CSVVLGVRQETQYF.

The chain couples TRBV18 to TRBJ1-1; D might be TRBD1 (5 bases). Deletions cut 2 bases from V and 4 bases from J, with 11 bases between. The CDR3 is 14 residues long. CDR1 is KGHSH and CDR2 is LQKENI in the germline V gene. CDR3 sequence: CASSPAGFGTEAFF. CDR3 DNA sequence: TGTGCCAGCTCACCAGCAGGGTTTGGCACTGAAGCTTTCTTT.

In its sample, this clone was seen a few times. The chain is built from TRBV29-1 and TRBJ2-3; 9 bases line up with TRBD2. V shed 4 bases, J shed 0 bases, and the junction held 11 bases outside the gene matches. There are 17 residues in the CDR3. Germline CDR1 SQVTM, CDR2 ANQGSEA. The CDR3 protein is CSVVSLAGFSSTDTQYF. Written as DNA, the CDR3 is TGCAGCGTTGTAAGTCTAGCGGGGTTTTCTAGCACAGATACGCAGTATTTT.

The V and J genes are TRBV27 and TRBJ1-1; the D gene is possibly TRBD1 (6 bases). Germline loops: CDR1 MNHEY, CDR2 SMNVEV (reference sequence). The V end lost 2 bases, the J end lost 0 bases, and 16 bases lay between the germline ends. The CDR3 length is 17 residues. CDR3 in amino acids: CASSLRIRGGLNTEAFF. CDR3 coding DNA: TGTGCCAGCAGTTTAAGAATACGCGGGGGCCTGAACACTGAAGCTTTCTTT.

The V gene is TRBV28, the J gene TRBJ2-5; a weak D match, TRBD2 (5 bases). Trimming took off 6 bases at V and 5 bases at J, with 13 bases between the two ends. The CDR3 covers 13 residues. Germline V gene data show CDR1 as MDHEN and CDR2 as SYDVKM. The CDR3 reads CASRLTRRETQYF. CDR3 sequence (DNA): TGTGCCAGCAGGCTAACCCGGAGGGAGACCCAGTACTTC.

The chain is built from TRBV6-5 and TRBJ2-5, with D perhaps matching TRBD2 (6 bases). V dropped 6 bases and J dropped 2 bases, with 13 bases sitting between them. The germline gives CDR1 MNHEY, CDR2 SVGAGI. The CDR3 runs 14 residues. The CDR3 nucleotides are TGTGCCAGCAGAGTAGCGGCGACGCAAGAGACCCAGTACTTC. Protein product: CASRVAATQETQYF.

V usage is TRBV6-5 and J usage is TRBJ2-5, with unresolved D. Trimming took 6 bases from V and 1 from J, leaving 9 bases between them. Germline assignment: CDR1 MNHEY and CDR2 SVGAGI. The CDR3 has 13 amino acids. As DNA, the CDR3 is TGTGCCAGCAGCCCGAGTTCCCAAGAGACCCAGTACTTC. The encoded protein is CASSPSSQETQYF.

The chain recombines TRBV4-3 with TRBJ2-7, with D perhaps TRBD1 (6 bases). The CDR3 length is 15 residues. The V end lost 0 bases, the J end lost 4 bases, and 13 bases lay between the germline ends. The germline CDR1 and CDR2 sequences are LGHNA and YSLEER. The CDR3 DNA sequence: TGCGCCAGCAGCCAAGAGGGAACAGGGTGGTACGAGCAGTACTTC. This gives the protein CASSQEGTGWYEQYF.

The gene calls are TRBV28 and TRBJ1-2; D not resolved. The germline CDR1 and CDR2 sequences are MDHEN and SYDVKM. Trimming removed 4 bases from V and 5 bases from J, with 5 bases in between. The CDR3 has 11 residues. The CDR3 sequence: CASSSYYGYTF. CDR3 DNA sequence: TGTGCCAGCAGTTCCTATTATGGCTACACCTTC.

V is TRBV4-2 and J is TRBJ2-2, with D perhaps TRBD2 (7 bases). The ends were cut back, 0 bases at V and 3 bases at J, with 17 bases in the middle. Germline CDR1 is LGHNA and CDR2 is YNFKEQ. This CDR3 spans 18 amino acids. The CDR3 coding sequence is TGTGCCAGCAGCCAAGAGGGGGGGCGGGCAGGGGACACCGGGGAGCTGTTTTTT. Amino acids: CASSQEGGRAGDTGELFF.

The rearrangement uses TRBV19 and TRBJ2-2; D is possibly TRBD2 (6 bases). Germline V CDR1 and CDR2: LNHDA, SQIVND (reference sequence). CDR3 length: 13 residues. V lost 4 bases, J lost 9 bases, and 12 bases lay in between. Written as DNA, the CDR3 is TGTGCCAGTAGTACGTCGGGGGTAAGGGAGCTGTTTTTT. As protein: CASSTSGVRELFF.

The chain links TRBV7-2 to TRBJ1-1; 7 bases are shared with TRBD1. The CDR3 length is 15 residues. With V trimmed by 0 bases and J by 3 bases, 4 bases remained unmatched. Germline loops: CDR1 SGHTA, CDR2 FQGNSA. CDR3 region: CASSLAGGWDTEAFF. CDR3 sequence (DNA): TGTGCCAGCAGCTTAGCAGGGGGCTGGGACACTGAAGCTTTCTTT.

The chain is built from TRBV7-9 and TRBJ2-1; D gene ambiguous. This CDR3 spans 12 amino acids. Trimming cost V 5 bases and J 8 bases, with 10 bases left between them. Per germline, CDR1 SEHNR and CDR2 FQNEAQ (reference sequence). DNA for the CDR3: TGTGCCAGCAGCCCTTATATCTATGAGCAGTTCTTC. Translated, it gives CASSPYIYEQFF.

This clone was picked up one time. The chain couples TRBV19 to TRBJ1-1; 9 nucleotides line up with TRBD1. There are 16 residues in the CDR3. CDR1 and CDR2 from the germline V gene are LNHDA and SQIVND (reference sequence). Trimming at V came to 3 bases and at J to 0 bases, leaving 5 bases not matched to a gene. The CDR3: CASSIWGQGMNTEAFF. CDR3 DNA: TGTGCCAGTAGTATTTGGGGACAGGGAATGAACACTGAAGCTTTCTTT.

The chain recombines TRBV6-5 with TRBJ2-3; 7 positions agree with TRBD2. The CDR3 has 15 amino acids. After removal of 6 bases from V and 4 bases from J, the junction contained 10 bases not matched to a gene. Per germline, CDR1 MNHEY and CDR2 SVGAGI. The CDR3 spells CASRGGWANPDTQYF. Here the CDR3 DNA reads TGTGCCAGCAGGGGGGGGTGGGCGAACCCAGATACGCAGTATTTT.

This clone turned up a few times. The CDR3, as DNA: TGTGCCAGCAGCTTAGTGGTCAACTACGAGCAGTACTTC. It is translated as CASSLVVNYEQYF. The chain couples TRBV7-8 to TRBJ2-5; unclear D gene. Matching the DNA end better, TRBJ2-7 makes the J call doubtful. Germline CDR1 SGHVS, CDR2 FQNEAQ. This CDR3 has 13 residues.

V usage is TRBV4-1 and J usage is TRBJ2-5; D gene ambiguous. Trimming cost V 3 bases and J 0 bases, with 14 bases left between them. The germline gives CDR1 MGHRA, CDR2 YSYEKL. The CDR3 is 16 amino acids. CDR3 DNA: TGCGCCAGCAGCCACCAGCGACCCCCAAACCAAGAGACCCAGTACTTC. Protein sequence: CASSHQRPPNQETQYF.